A selection of T cell receptor beta chains follows, all from one sample in a study of naive and memory T cell subsets. TCRdb re-called the 5' RACE reads through MiXCR, storing one row per CDR3 protein. The sample holds more than 60,000 distinct CDR3 sequences, approximately 8.5% seen once. The receptors originated from a female donor in good health. CDR3s include the opening cysteine and the closing phenylalanine or tryptophan. Each record gives: J gene, V gene, CDR3 length, clone size, D gene, CDR3 DNA, CDR3 protein. A D gene is named only where the DNA matches it firmly. Expanded clones get a size class; other rows say once, few or many, or leave the size out.

J: TRBJ1-3
V: TRBV11-2
length: 14
size: NA
D: NA
DNA: TGTGCCAGCAGACATCAGGGTTCAGGAAACACCATATATTTT
CDR3: CASRHQGSGNTIYF

J: TRBJ2-7
V: TRBV7-3
length: 15
size: many
D: NA
DNA: TGTGCCAGCAGCCTAGGACAGCCACCATCCTACGAGCAGTACTTC
CDR3: CASSLGQPPSYEQYF

J: TRBJ2-7
V: TRBV29-1
length: 12
size: many
D: NA
DNA: TGCAGCGTCCGTCCGCGTGGAAACGAGCAGTACTTC
CDR3: CSVRPRGNEQYF

J: TRBJ1-1
V: TRBV11-3
length: 12
size: NA
D: NA
DNA: TGTGCCAGCAGCCCCGAGTTCACTGAAGCTTTCTTT
CDR3: CASSPEFTEAFF

J: TRBJ2-3
V: TRBV29-1
length: 14
size: few
D: NA
DNA: TGCAGCGTTGAAGTGCGGCAGATCACAGATACGCAGTATTTT
CDR3: CSVEVRQITDTQYF

J: TRBJ2-7
V: TRBV7-9
length: 16
size: NA
D: NA
DNA: TGTGCCAGCAGCTTACTAGGGGGACACGGTTCCTACGAGCAGTACTTC
CDR3: CASSLLGGHGSYEQYF

J: TRBJ2-2
V: TRBV29-1
length: 16
size: many
D: TRBD1
DNA: TGCAGCGTAAAAGGGGGACAGGAGATTCCTGCCGGGGAGCTGTTTTTT
CDR3: CSVKGGQEIPAGELFF

J: TRBJ2-7
V: TRBV3-1
length: 14
size: few
D: TRBD1
DNA: TGTGCCAGCAGCAACCGACAGGGTAACTACGAGCAGTACTTC
CDR3: CASSNRQGNYEQYF

J: TRBJ2-7
V: TRBV6-5
length: 13
size: few
D: NA
DNA: TGTGCCAGCAGTTACAGGCACTCCTACGAGCAGTACTTC
CDR3: CASSYRHSYEQYF

J: TRBJ1-1
V: TRBV5-1
length: 17
size: many
D: NA
DNA: TGCGCCAGCAGCTTGGACCCGGGGCCGGGTACTGCCACTGAAGCTTTCTTT
CDR3: CASSLDPGPGTATEAFF

J: TRBJ2-3
V: TRBV3-1
length: 15
size: NA
D: NA
DNA: TGTGCCAGCAGCCAAGTAGGCGACAGTACAGATACGCAGTATTTT
CDR3: CASSQVGDSTDTQYF

J: TRBJ2-2
V: TRBV7-3
length: 16
size: many
D: NA
DNA: TGTGCCAGCAGCTTAATGGGGGTAGGGAACACCGGGGAGCTGTTTTTT
CDR3: CASSLMGVGNTGELFF

J: TRBJ2-1
V: TRBV25-1
length: 13
size: few
D: NA
DNA: TGTGCCAGCAACTTGGACGGATACAATGAGCAGTTCTTC
CDR3: CASNLDGYNEQFF

J: TRBJ2-7
V: TRBV12-3/TRBV12-4
length: 15
size: NA
D: TRBD2
DNA: TGTGCCAGCAGCCCCATGAGCGGGAGAACTTACGAGCAGTACTTC
CDR3: CASSPMSGRTYEQYF

J: TRBJ1-1
V: TRBV29-1
length: 12
size: many
D: NA
DNA: TGCAGCGTTGGGGAGCGGAACACTGAAGCTTTCTTT
CDR3: CSVGERNTEAFF

J: TRBJ1-2
V: TRBV7-8
length: 13
size: many
D: NA
DNA: TGTGCCAGCAGCTCGCCGGGCCTGTGGGGCTACACCTTC
CDR3: CASSSPGLWGYTF

J: TRBJ2-6
V: TRBV20-1
length: 17
size: few
D: NA
DNA: TGCAGTGCTAGGCCACAGGGTATTCCAACTGGGGCCAACGTCCTGACTTTC
CDR3: CSARPQGIPTGANVLTF

J: TRBJ2-7
V: TRBV27
length: 14
size: NA
D: NA
DNA: TGTGCCAGCAGTTTAGTCCAGGGGCCCTTCGAGCAGTACTTC
CDR3: CASSLVQGPFEQYF

J: TRBJ2-3
V: TRBV29-1
length: 15
size: few
D: NA
DNA: TGCAGCGTTGAAGATCAGCTAGCGCCCCCAGATACGCAGTATTTT
CDR3: CSVEDQLAPPDTQYF

J: TRBJ2-7
V: TRBV10-2
length: 11
size: NA
D: NA
DNA: TGCGCCAGCAGTGGGTCCTACGAGCAGTACTTC
CDR3: CASSGSYEQYF

J: TRBJ2-4
V: TRBV2
length: 13
size: NA
D: NA
DNA: TGTGCCAGCAGCTCCAGACTAGAAGGTGTTCAGTACTTC
CDR3: CASSSRLEGVQYF

J: TRBJ2-3
V: TRBV11-2
length: 19
size: few
D: TRBD2
DNA: TGTGCCAGCAGCCAGGGACTAGCGGGAGGACCGCTCACCACAGATACGCAGTATTTT
CDR3: CASSQGLAGGPLTTDTQYF

J: TRBJ1-5
V: TRBV19
length: 14
size: NA
D: NA
DNA: TGTGCCAGTAGTATCGGGGGAAGCAATCAGCCCCAGCATTTT
CDR3: CASSIGGSNQPQHF

J: TRBJ2-7
V: TRBV29-1
length: 14
size: few
D: NA
DNA: TGCAGCGTTGTGTGGGGGCTTACCTCCTACGAGCAGTACTTC
CDR3: CSVVWGLTSYEQYF

J: TRBJ2-3
V: TRBV7-2
length: 13
size: NA
D: NA
DNA: TGTGCCAGCAGCTCATCAGGGGTAGATACGCAGTATTTT
CDR3: CASSSSGVDTQYF

J: TRBJ2-3
V: TRBV6-1
length: 16
size: NA
D: NA
DNA: TGTGCCAGCAGACCCTTAAGACGAATTAGCACAGATACGCAGTATTTT
CDR3: CASRPLRRISTDTQYF

J: TRBJ1-1
V: TRBV19
length: 16
size: NA
D: NA
DNA: TGTGCCAGTAGTCCACTGGGACTGCAGACTCGGACTGAAGCTTTCTTT
CDR3: CASSPLGLQTRTEAFF

J: TRBJ2-3
V: TRBV5-5
length: 18
size: NA
D: NA
DNA: TGTGCCAGCAGCTTGGAACCCAGGGTCGGAGTCCGAGCAGATACGCAGTATTTT
CDR3: CASSLEPRVGVRADTQYF

J: TRBJ1-1
V: TRBV19
length: 14
size: NA
D: NA
DNA: TGTGCCAGTAAGGATCCAACAGGGATAACTGAAGCTTTCTTT
CDR3: CASKDPTGITEAFF

J: TRBJ2-1
V: TRBV29-1
length: 15
size: few
D: TRBD2
DNA: TGCAGCGTTAGGTTGGAACTAGCGGTCTACAATGAGCAGTTCTTC
CDR3: CSVRLELAVYNEQFF

J: TRBJ1-1
V: TRBV6-1
length: 14
size: many
D: TRBD1
DNA: TGTGCCAGCAGTGGACAGGGTAGCCGCACTGAAGCTTTCTTT
CDR3: CASSGQGSRTEAFF

J: TRBJ1-5
V: TRBV19
length: 13
size: NA
D: NA
DNA: TGTGCCAGTAATACTCAGGAGAGTCAGCCCCAGCATTTT
CDR3: CASNTQESQPQHF

J: TRBJ1-1
V: TRBV28
length: 13
size: few
D: NA
DNA: TGTGCCAGCCTGCGGCGAATGGACACTGAAGCTTTCTTT
CDR3: CASLRRMDTEAFF

J: TRBJ2-5
V: TRBV10-2
length: 14
size: few
D: TRBD2
DNA: TGCGCCAGCAGACTAGCGGGGGTACAAGAGACCCAGTACTTC
CDR3: CASRLAGVQETQYF

J: TRBJ1-5
V: TRBV19
length: 13
size: once
D: NA
DNA: TGTGCCAGCAAATTAGGCAGAGACCAGCCCCAGCATTTT
CDR3: CASKLGRDQPQHF

J: TRBJ2-1
V: TRBV6-5
length: 15
size: many
D: NA
DNA: TGTGCCAGCAGTTCCTACATTACACCCTACAATGAGCAGTTCTTC
CDR3: CASSSYITPYNEQFF

J: TRBJ2-3
V: TRBV7-9
length: 15
size: NA
D: NA
DNA: TGTGCCAGCAGTTTTAGGGGTTCTAGCACAGATACGCAGTATTTT
CDR3: CASSFRGSSTDTQYF

J: TRBJ2-1
V: TRBV9
length: 15
size: few
D: TRBD2
DNA: TGTGCCAGCAGGGGACCGGGACTAGCGAACAATGAGCAGTTCTTC
CDR3: CASRGPGLANNEQFF

J: TRBJ2-6
V: TRBV18
length: 15
size: many
D: TRBD1
DNA: TGTGCCAGCTCCTGGACAGGAGCTGGGGCCAACGTCCTGACTTTC
CDR3: CASSWTGAGANVLTF

J: TRBJ2-2
V: TRBV27
length: 16
size: few
D: NA
DNA: TGTGCCAGCAGTTTCGGGGCTCTCAGGGACACCGGGGAGCTGTTTTTT
CDR3: CASSFGALRDTGELFF

J: TRBJ1-1
V: TRBV6-2/TRBV6-3
length: 16
size: many
D: TRBD1
DNA: TGTGCCAGCACAGGGGGGCAGGTCGGATTGGACACTGAAGCTTTCTTT
CDR3: CASTGGQVGLDTEAFF

J: TRBJ2-1
V: TRBV29-1
length: 17
size: NA
D: NA
DNA: TGCAGCGCTCTCGGTGAGAGGGCTGCACTCATATTCAATGAGCAGTTCTTC
CDR3: CSALGERAALIFNEQFF

J: TRBJ1-1
V: TRBV5-6
length: 12
size: NA
D: NA
DNA: TGTGCCAGCAGCTGGTCCTCAGCTGAAGCTTTCTTT
CDR3: CASSWSSAEAFF

J: TRBJ2-7
V: TRBV20-1
length: 14
size: few
D: TRBD2
DNA: TGCAGTGCTTTACCTAGCGGGAGAGGACGGGAGCAGTACTTC
CDR3: CSALPSGRGREQYF

J: TRBJ1-2
V: TRBV5-1
length: 13
size: NA
D: TRBD1
DNA: TGCGCCAGCACCAGGACAGGGCTCGATGGCTACACCTTC
CDR3: CASTRTGLDGYTF

J: TRBJ1-6
V: TRBV29-1
length: 13
size: NA
D: NA
DNA: TGCAGCGTTGCGGCTAGTCTTAATTCACCCCTCCACTTT
CDR3: CSVAASLNSPLHF

J: TRBJ2-3
V: TRBV27
length: 14
size: few
D: NA
DNA: TGTGCCAGCAGTTTTAATCAGGGTGAAGATACGCAGTATTTT
CDR3: CASSFNQGEDTQYF

J: TRBJ2-5
V: TRBV10-3
length: 19
size: few
D: TRBD2
DNA: TGTGCCATCAGTGAGTTGGGAGGAAATAGCGGGGGCTCGGAAGAGACCCAGTACTTC
CDR3: CAISELGGNSGGSEETQYF

J: TRBJ1-2
V: TRBV27
length: 14
size: many
D: TRBD1
DNA: TGTGCCAGCAGTCCCCCGGGACAGAGTTATGGCTACACCTTC
CDR3: CASSPPGQSYGYTF

J: TRBJ1-2
V: TRBV12-3/TRBV12-4
length: 15
size: NA
D: NA
DNA: TGTGCCAGCAGCAAGCAAAATAAACAGGGCTATGGCGACACCTTC
CDR3: CASSKQNKQGYGDTF

J: TRBJ2-3
V: TRBV29-1
length: 14
size: many
D: TRBD2
DNA: TGCAGCGTTGGAGGGACTAGCAGCACAGATACGCAGTATTTT
CDR3: CSVGGTSSTDTQYF

J: TRBJ1-5
V: TRBV6-1
length: 12
size: many
D: NA
DNA: TGTGCCAGCAGTGGAAGCAATCAGCCCCAGCATTTT
CDR3: CASSGSNQPQHF

J: TRBJ1-1
V: TRBV7-3
length: 14
size: many
D: NA
DNA: TGTGCCAGCAGCCCCGGGACCTCGAGGGCTGAAGCTTTCTTT
CDR3: CASSPGTSRAEAFF